This is a list of T cell receptor beta chains from one sample in a study of human T cells and chemical hapten exposure. TCRdb called the RACE reads again in MiXCR, with one record for every CDR3 protein. This table holds some 65,000 distinct CDR3 sequences, roughly 6.1% found once. The sequenced sample consisted of whole blood. Receptors originate from a female donor in good health. Some clones in this sample may be carry-over from other donors' samples. CDR3s include the opening cysteine and the closing phenylalanine or tryptophan. A D gene is named only where the DNA matches it firmly. Clone size, where shown, is once, few, many, or a class for clones that have expanded.

d_gene: .; j_gene: TRBJ2-2; v_gene: TRBV5-1; abundance: .; CDR3aa: CASSVNSVTGELFF; CDR3nt: TGCGCCAGCAGCGTGAACAGTGTCACCGGGGAGCTGTTTTTT
d_gene: TRBD1; j_gene: TRBJ2-2; v_gene: TRBV7-2; abundance: many; CDR3aa: CASSSISLDRRSGELFF; CDR3nt: TGTGCCAGCAGCTCCATATCCCTGGACAGGAGGTCCGGGGAGCTGTTTTTT
d_gene: .; j_gene: TRBJ1-2; v_gene: TRBV29-1; abundance: many; CDR3aa: CSVAAGFDYGYTF; CDR3nt: TGCAGCGTTGCGGCAGGGTTTGATTATGGCTACACCTTC
d_gene: .; j_gene: TRBJ1-4; v_gene: TRBV7-6; abundance: .; CDR3aa: CASSLRSRGFGNEKLFF; CDR3nt: TGTGCCAGCAGCTTACGAAGCAGGGGTTTTGGGAATGAAAAACTGTTTTTT
d_gene: TRBD1; j_gene: TRBJ2-7; v_gene: TRBV5-1; abundance: many; CDR3aa: CASSLGGGNREQYF; CDR3nt: TGCGCCAGCAGCTTGGGAGGGGGCAACCGCGAGCAGTACTTC
d_gene: .; j_gene: TRBJ1-1; v_gene: TRBV25-1; abundance: many; CDR3aa: CASRGSNTEAFF; CDR3nt: TGTGCCAGCAGGGGTTCGAACACTGAAGCTTTCTTT
d_gene: TRBD2; j_gene: TRBJ2-3; v_gene: TRBV10-3; abundance: many; CDR3aa: CAISAGGRGGTQYF; CDR3nt: TGTGCCATATCGGCGGGAGGAAGGGGCGGTACGCAGTATTTT
d_gene: .; j_gene: TRBJ2-1; v_gene: TRBV5-4; abundance: .; CDR3aa: CASSLDGGPYEQFF; CDR3nt: TGTGCCAGCAGCTTGGACGGAGGGCCTTATGAGCAGTTCTTC
d_gene: .; j_gene: TRBJ1-3; v_gene: TRBV19; abundance: few; CDR3aa: CASSLDSSGNTIYF; CDR3nt: TGTGCCAGTAGTTTAGACAGCTCTGGAAACACCATATATTTT
d_gene: .; j_gene: TRBJ2-7; v_gene: TRBV7-2; abundance: few; CDR3aa: CASSPRAGLVAYEQYF; CDR3nt: TGTGCCAGCAGCCCCCGGGCTGGGCTAGTAGCCTACGAGCAGTACTTC
d_gene: TRBD2; j_gene: TRBJ2-3; v_gene: TRBV28; abundance: many; CDR3aa: CASSLGTSGRIKGDF; CDR3nt: TGTGCCAGCAGCCTTGGGACTAGCGGGAGAATAAAGGGGGATTTT
d_gene: TRBD1; j_gene: TRBJ1-1; v_gene: TRBV18; abundance: many; CDR3aa: CASSPRDSLNTEAFF; CDR3nt: TGTGCCAGCTCACCAAGGGACAGTTTGAACACTGAAGCTTTCTTT
d_gene: TRBD2; j_gene: TRBJ2-7; v_gene: TRBV28; abundance: many; CDR3aa: CASRGGGPYEQYF; CDR3nt: TGTGCCAGCCGCGGGGGGGGCCCCTACGAGCAGTACTTC
d_gene: .; j_gene: TRBJ1-3; v_gene: TRBV4-1; abundance: many; CDR3aa: CASSQAFENTIYF; CDR3nt: TGCGCCAGCAGCCAAGCATTTGAGAACACCATATATTTT
d_gene: .; j_gene: TRBJ2-7; v_gene: TRBV19; abundance: many; CDR3aa: CASSIMASNPYEQYF; CDR3nt: TGTGCCAGTAGTATTATGGCTAGCAACCCCTACGAGCAGTACTTC
d_gene: .; j_gene: TRBJ1-2; v_gene: TRBV4-1; abundance: many; CDR3aa: CASSQAQVAANYGYTF; CDR3nt: TGCGCCAGCAGCCAAGCACAGGTGGCAGCTAACTATGGCTACACCTTC
d_gene: TRBD1; j_gene: TRBJ1-5; v_gene: TRBV20-1; abundance: many; CDR3aa: CSARAGQGSNQPQHF; CDR3nt: TGCAGTGCTAGAGCGGGACAGGGGAGCAATCAGCCCCAGCATTTT
d_gene: .; j_gene: TRBJ2-7; v_gene: TRBV4-3; abundance: many; CDR3aa: CASSQEEGAAYEQYF; CDR3nt: TGCGCCAGCAGCCAAGAAGAAGGTGCGGCCTACGAGCAGTACTTC
d_gene: TRBD1; j_gene: TRBJ1-1; v_gene: TRBV6-6; abundance: many; CDR3aa: CASSYGGTGNTEAFF; CDR3nt: TGTGCCAGCAGTTACGGGGGGACAGGGAACACTGAAGCTTTCTTT
d_gene: .; j_gene: TRBJ1-6; v_gene: TRBV11-2; abundance: many; CDR3aa: CASSLNSLPNSPLHF; CDR3nt: TGTGCCAGCAGCTTAAACAGCCTCCCTAATTCACCCCTCCACTTT
d_gene: .; j_gene: TRBJ2-3; v_gene: TRBV7-9; abundance: many; CDR3aa: CASSLGQVPYTQYF; CDR3nt: TGTGCCAGCAGCTTAGGCCAGGTACCGTATACGCAGTATTTT
d_gene: TRBD2; j_gene: TRBJ2-3; v_gene: TRBV11-2; abundance: .; CDR3aa: CASSLVYRGTSGRVSTDTQNF; CDR3nt: TGTGCCAGCAGCTTAGTGTATCGCGGGACTAGCGGGAGAGTTAGCACAGATACGCAGAATTTT
d_gene: .; j_gene: TRBJ2-6; v_gene: TRBV20-1; abundance: few; CDR3aa: CSASYLPGANVLTF; CDR3nt: TGCAGTGCTAGTTACCTCCCTGGGGCCAACGTCCTGACTTTC
d_gene: TRBD2; j_gene: TRBJ2-3; v_gene: TRBV4-2; abundance: few; CDR3aa: CASRGIGTSGTDTQYF; CDR3nt: TGTGCCAGCAGGGGAATCGGGACTAGCGGCACAGATACGCAGTATTTT
d_gene: .; j_gene: TRBJ1-6; v_gene: TRBV5-6; abundance: many; CDR3aa: CASSLPPSPLHF; CDR3nt: TGTGCCAGCAGCTTGCCTCCCTCACCCCTCCACTTT
d_gene: .; j_gene: TRBJ2-7; v_gene: TRBV9; abundance: few; CDR3aa: CASSVGAGTTYEQYF; CDR3nt: TGTGCCAGCAGCGTAGGGGCAGGAACTACCTACGAGCAGTACTTC
d_gene: TRBD1; j_gene: TRBJ2-1; v_gene: TRBV5-1; abundance: many; CDR3aa: CASSLVGTGVGDEQFF; CDR3nt: TGCGCCAGCAGCTTGGTGGGGACAGGGGTGGGCGATGAGCAGTTCTTC
d_gene: TRBD1; j_gene: TRBJ2-7; v_gene: TRBV20-1; abundance: many; CDR3aa: CSAGGTGEGEQYF; CDR3nt: TGCAGTGCTGGTGGGACAGGGGAGGGCGAGCAGTACTTC
d_gene: .; j_gene: TRBJ2-3; v_gene: TRBV29-1; abundance: .; CDR3aa: CSVDLDGTDTQYF; CDR3nt: TGCAGCGTGGACTTAGATGGCACAGATACGCAGTATTTT
d_gene: .; j_gene: TRBJ2-7; v_gene: TRBV12-3/TRBV12-4; abundance: .; CDR3aa: CASSPRTNSYEQYF; CDR3nt: TGTGCCAGCAGTCCTCGGACCAATTCCTACGAGCAGTACTTC
d_gene: .; j_gene: TRBJ2-6; v_gene: TRBV11-2; abundance: many; CDR3aa: CASRSWGSGANVLTF; CDR3nt: TGTGCCAGCAGATCATGGGGATCCGGGGCCAACGTCCTGACTTTC
d_gene: .; j_gene: TRBJ2-7; v_gene: TRBV5-4; abundance: .; CDR3aa: CASSFRGGHEQYF; CDR3nt: TGTGCCAGCAGCTTTCGAGGAGGCCACGAGCAGTACTTC
d_gene: TRBD2; j_gene: TRBJ2-3; v_gene: TRBV27; abundance: few; CDR3aa: CASSLSGTGTDTQYF; CDR3nt: TGTGCCAGCAGCCTTAGCGGGACTGGTACAGATACGCAGTATTTT
d_gene: .; j_gene: TRBJ1-1; v_gene: TRBV27; abundance: .; CDR3aa: CASSFRTGAEAFF; CDR3nt: TGTGCCAGCAGTTTCCGAACGGGGGCTGAAGCTTTCTTT
d_gene: TRBD2; j_gene: TRBJ2-4; v_gene: TRBV28; abundance: many; CDR3aa: CASSAGLAGLQRAKNIQYF; CDR3nt: TGTGCCAGCAGTGCCGGACTAGCGGGCCTTCAGAGGGCCAAAAACATTCAGTACTTC
d_gene: TRBD2; j_gene: TRBJ2-1; v_gene: TRBV6-5; abundance: many; CDR3aa: CASTQAGTSGYNEQFF; CDR3nt: TGTGCCAGCACCCAAGCCGGGACTAGCGGATACAATGAGCAGTTCTTC
d_gene: TRBD2; j_gene: TRBJ2-3; v_gene: TRBV6-5; abundance: many; CDR3aa: CASSSTQTTAPGGPEDTQYF; CDR3nt: TGTGCCAGCAGCTCAACCCAGACCACAGCACCGGGAGGGCCTGAAGATACGCAGTATTTT
d_gene: .; j_gene: TRBJ2-5; v_gene: TRBV20-1; abundance: .; CDR3aa: CSARDLRDSQETQYF; CDR3nt: TGCAGTGCTAGAGACCTCCGGGACTCCCAAGAGACCCAGTACTTC
d_gene: .; j_gene: TRBJ2-7; v_gene: TRBV27; abundance: .; CDR3aa: CASSSPGFSYEQYF; CDR3nt: TGTGCCAGCAGTTCCCCGGGGTTCTCCTACGAGCAGTACTTC
d_gene: .; j_gene: TRBJ1-5; v_gene: TRBV4-3; abundance: few; CDR3aa: CASSQGGGNSNQPQHF; CDR3nt: TGCGCCAGCAGCCAAGGTGGGGGGAATAGCAATCAGCCCCAGCATTTT
d_gene: .; j_gene: TRBJ1-1; v_gene: TRBV7-9; abundance: few; CDR3aa: CASSVGANAEAFF; CDR3nt: TGTGCCAGCAGCGTCGGGGCAAACGCTGAAGCTTTCTTT
d_gene: .; j_gene: TRBJ2-1; v_gene: TRBV12-3/TRBV12-4; abundance: many; CDR3aa: CASSPNSRAYEQFF; CDR3nt: TGTGCCAGCAGCCCAAACTCGCGTGCCTATGAGCAGTTCTTC
d_gene: .; j_gene: TRBJ1-5; v_gene: TRBV6-2/TRBV6-3; abundance: many; CDR3aa: CASSYSMGGTDQPQHF; CDR3nt: TGTGCCAGCAGTTACTCGATGGGGGGAACAGATCAGCCCCAGCATTTT
d_gene: TRBD1; j_gene: TRBJ2-7; v_gene: TRBV28; abundance: few; CDR3aa: CASSYDRDEQYF; CDR3nt: TGTGCCAGCAGTTACGACAGGGACGAGCAGTACTTC
d_gene: .; j_gene: TRBJ2-3; v_gene: TRBV5-1; abundance: many; CDR3aa: CASSLIQSTDTQYF; CDR3nt: TGCGCCAGCAGCTTGATACAGAGCACAGATACGCAGTATTTT
d_gene: .; j_gene: TRBJ1-5; v_gene: TRBV20-1; abundance: many; CDR3aa: CSARDLMEGTVGNQPQHF; CDR3nt: TGCAGTGCTAGAGATCTCATGGAAGGGACCGTTGGCAATCAGCCCCAGCATTTT
d_gene: .; j_gene: TRBJ1-2; v_gene: TRBV29-1; abundance: many; CDR3aa: CSVGTRNYGYTF; CDR3nt: TGCAGCGTGGGTACTCGTAACTATGGCTACACCTTC